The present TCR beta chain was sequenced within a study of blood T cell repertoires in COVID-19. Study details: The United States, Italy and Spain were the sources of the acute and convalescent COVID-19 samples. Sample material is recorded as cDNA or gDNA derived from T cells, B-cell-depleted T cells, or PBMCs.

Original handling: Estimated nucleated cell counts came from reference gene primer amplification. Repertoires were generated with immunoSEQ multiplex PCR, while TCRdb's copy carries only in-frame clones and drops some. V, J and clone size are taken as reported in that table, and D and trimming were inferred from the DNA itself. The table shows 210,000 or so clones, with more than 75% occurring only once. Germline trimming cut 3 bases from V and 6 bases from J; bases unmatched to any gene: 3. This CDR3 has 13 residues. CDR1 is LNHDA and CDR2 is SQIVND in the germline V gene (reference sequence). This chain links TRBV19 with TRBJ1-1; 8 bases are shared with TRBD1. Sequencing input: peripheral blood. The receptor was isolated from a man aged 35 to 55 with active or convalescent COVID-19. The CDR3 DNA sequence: TGTGCCAGTAGTATTGGACAGGGAGCTGAAGCTTTCTTT. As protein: CASSIGQGAEAFF.